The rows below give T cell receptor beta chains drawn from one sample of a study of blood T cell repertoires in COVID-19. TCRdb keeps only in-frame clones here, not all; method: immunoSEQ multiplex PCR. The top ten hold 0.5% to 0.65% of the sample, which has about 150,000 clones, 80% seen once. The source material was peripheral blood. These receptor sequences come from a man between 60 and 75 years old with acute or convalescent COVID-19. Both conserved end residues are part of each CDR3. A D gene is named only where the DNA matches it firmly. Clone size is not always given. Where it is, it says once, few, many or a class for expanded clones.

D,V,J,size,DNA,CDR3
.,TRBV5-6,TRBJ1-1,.,TGTGCCAGCAGCTTGGAGTCAGGGGTTGGCACTGAAGCTTTCTTT,CASSLESGVGTEAFF
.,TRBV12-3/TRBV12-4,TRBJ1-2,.,TGTGCCACTAACAGGGCCGGTAGTGGCTACACCTTC,CATNRAGSGYTF
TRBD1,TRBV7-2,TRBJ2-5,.,TGTGCCAGCAGCTTTCGGCAGGGGGAACAGACCCAGTACTTC,CASSFRQGEQTQYF
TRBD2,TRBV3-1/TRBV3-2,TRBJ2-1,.,TGTGCCAGCAGCCTTCGGACTAGCGGGAGGGCTAATGAGCAGTTCTTC,CASSLRTSGRANEQFF
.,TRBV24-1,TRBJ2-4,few,TGTGCCACCAGTGATTGGGGGCTCGAAAACATTCAGTACTTC,CATSDWGLENIQYF
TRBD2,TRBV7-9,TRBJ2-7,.,TGTGCCAGCAGCTTACCCAGCGGGGGGGGCGAGCAGTACTTC,CASSLPSGGGEQYF
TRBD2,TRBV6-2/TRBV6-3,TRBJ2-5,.,TGTGCCAGCAGTTACGGCGGGAGGGCCGAGAAGACCCAGTACTTC,CASSYGGRAEKTQYF
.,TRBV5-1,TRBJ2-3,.,TGCGCCAGCAGCTTGGGGGCCGGGACAACTGAATCAGATACGCAGTATTTT,CASSLGAGTTESDTQYF
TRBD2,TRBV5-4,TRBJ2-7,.,TGTGCCAGCAGCCCAAGCCGCGGGGGTGGTACCTACGAGCAGTACTTC,CASSPSRGGGTYEQYF
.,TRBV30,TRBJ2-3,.,TGTGCCTGGAGTTATCAGGGCGTCAGCACAGATACGCAGTATTTT,CAWSYQGVSTDTQYF
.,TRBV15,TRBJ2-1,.,TGTGCCACCAGCAGATCGGACAACAATGAGCAGTTCTTC,CATSRSDNNEQFF
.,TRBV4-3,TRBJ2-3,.,TGCGCCAGCAGCCAAGATTCGACTAGAAGAGGCGCTAGCACAGATACGCAGTATTTT,CASSQDSTRRGASTDTQYF
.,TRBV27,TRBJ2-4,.,TGTGCCAGCAGACCCGTTTCCGGCAGGGGAGAAGCCAAAAACATTCAGTACTTC,CASRPVSGRGEAKNIQYF
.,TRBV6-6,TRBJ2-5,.,TGTGCCAGCAGTTACCCCGCGGAGACCCAGTACTTC,CASSYPAETQYF
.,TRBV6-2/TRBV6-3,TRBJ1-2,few,TGTGCCAGCAGATACCCGGGACACGGAGACTATGGCTACACCTTC,CASRYPGHGDYGYTF
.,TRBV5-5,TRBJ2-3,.,TGTGCCAGCAGCCCCGGAATTTGGGAGCTAAACACAGATACGCAGTATTTT,CASSPGIWELNTDTQYF
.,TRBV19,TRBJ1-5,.,TGTGCCAGTAGTAAGGAGGGTTATAGCAATCAGCCCCAGCATTTT,CASSKEGYSNQPQHF
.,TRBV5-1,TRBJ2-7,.,TGCGCCAGCAGCTTGGCCCCCCCTCCCTACGAGCAGTACTTC,CASSLAPPPYEQYF
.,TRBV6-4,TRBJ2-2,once,TGTGCCAGCAGTGCCAGGGGTGGGGCGCCCGGGGAGCTGTTTTTT,CASSARGGAPGELFF
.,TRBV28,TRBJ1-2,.,TGTGCCAGCACCAATCGGGGGGCATACTATGGCTACACCTTC,CASTNRGAYYGYTF
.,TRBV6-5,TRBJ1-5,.,TGTGCCAGCAGAACGGACGGGAGCTACAATCAGCCCCAGCATTTT,CASRTDGSYNQPQHF
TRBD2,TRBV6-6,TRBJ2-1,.,TGTGCCAGCAGCATGGGACTAGCGGGGGGAGCTGAGCAGTTCTTC,CASSMGLAGGAEQFF
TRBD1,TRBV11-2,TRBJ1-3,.,TGTGCCAGCAGCCTGGGACAGGGGGCGCTTTCTGGAAACACCATATATTTT,CASSLGQGALSGNTIYF
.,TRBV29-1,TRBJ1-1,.,TGCAGCGTTGGTCGGGGTACCGCTGAAGCTTTCTTT,CSVGRGTAEAFF
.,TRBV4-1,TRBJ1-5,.,TGCGCCAGCAGCCAGTTTAGCGAGGGCAATCAGCCCCAGCATTTT,CASSQFSEGNQPQHF
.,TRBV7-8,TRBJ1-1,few,TGTGCCAGCAGAGCGATTGGGGGCAACACTGAAGCTTTCTTT,CASRAIGGNTEAFF
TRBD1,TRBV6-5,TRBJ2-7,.,TGTGCCAGCAGTCCGAGACAGGGGAGCGCCTACGAGCAGTACTTC,CASSPRQGSAYEQYF
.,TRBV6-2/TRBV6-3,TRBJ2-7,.,TGTGCCAGCAGTAACCAGGGTTACGAGCAGTACTTC,CASSNQGYEQYF
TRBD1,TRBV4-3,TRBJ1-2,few,TGCGCCAGCAGCCAAGCCGGGACAGAAAACTATGGCTACACCTTC,CASSQAGTENYGYTF
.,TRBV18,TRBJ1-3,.,TGTGCCAGCTCACCGTCCACACTAATAGGAAACACCATATATTTT,CASSPSTLIGNTIYF
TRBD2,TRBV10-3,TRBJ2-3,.,TGTGCCTCGATGACTAGCGGGGCCACAGATACGCAGTATTTT,CASMTSGATDTQYF
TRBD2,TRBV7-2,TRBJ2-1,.,TGTGCCAGCAGCTCCAGCGGGGGGGCCTACAATGAGCAGTTCTTC,CASSSSGGAYNEQFF
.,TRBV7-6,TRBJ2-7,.,TGTGCCAGCAGCTTACACGCGGGGGCCTCCTACGAGCAGTACTTC,CASSLHAGASYEQYF
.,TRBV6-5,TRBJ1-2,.,TGTGCCAGCAGTTACTCGGTGTGGCAGAACTATGGCTACACCTTC,CASSYSVWQNYGYTF
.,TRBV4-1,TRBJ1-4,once,TGCGCCAGCAGCCACCGCGGGGACTTCCAGAATGAAAAACTGTTTTTT,CASSHRGDFQNEKLFF
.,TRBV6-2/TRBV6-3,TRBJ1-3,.,TGTGCCAGCAGTTACGGGGCAGGAAACTCTGGAAACACCATATATTTT,CASSYGAGNSGNTIYF
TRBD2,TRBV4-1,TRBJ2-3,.,TGCGCCAGCAGCCAAGATGGCCTAGCGGGGGCCGGGGATACGCAGTATTTT,CASSQDGLAGAGDTQYF
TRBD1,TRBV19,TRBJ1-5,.,TGTGCCAGTAGTACGACAGGGGGCGGTCAGCCCCAGCATTTT,CASSTTGGGQPQHF
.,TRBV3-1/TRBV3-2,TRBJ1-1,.,TGTGCCAGCAGCCCGACAGAGAACACTGAAGCTTTCTTT,CASSPTENTEAFF
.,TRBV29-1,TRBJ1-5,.,TGCAGCGTTATCCCGGACGGGGGGGCTGCGCAGCCCCAGCATTTT,CSVIPDGGAAQPQHF
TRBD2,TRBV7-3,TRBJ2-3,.,TGTGCCAGCAGCCCATCAGCGGGAGGGGCCCCCAATACGCAGTATTTT,CASSPSAGGAPNTQYF
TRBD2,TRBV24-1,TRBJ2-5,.,TGTGCCACCGGAGCAGAGACTAGCGGGGGCCGCCAAGAGACCCAGTACTTC,CATGAETSGGRQETQYF
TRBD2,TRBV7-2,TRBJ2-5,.,TGTGCCAGCAGCTTAGTAGCGGGCGGGCCTCAGGAGACCCAGTACTTC,CASSLVAGGPQETQYF
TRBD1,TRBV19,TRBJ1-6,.,TGTGCCAGTAGTACCCTACAGGGGGCCCCCCTCCACTTT,CASSTLQGAPLHF
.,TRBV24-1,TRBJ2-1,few,TGTGCCACCAGTGATGCCACAGCTCCGAGCTCCTACAATGAGCAGTTCTTC,CATSDATAPSSYNEQFF
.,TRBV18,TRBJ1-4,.,TGTGCCAGCTCACTGAGCGATGGGAGGCATGAAAAACTGTTTTTT,CASSLSDGRHEKLFF
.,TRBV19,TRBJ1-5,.,TGTGCCAGTAGTATGTGGTGGACTCGGGCACCCCAGCCCCAGCATTTT,CASSMWWTRAPQPQHF
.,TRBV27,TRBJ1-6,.,TGTGCCAGCAGGAACGGACAGTTTTATAATTCACCCCTCCACTTT,CASRNGQFYNSPLHF
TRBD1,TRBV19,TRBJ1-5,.,TGTGCCAGTAGTATCCTCCAGGGGGCGATCCTCACTCAGCCCCAGCATTTT,CASSILQGAILTQPQHF
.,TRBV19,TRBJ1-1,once,TGTGCCAGTAGTCTCCTTATCGCGGTGAACACTGAAGCTTTCTTT,CASSLLIAVNTEAFF
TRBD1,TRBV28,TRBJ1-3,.,TGTGCCAGCAGGGGGGGACAGCACTCTGGAAACACCATATATTTT,CASRGGQHSGNTIYF